The clone carrying this T cell receptor beta chain has more than one count but fewer than ten. Its antigen is currently unknown. This entry is derived from a study of cytomegalovirus exposure and HLA in healthy donors. PCR amplification relied on 60 Vbeta primers (plus 13 Jbeta primers). Clones were sequenced by immunoSEQ multiplex PCR, and TCRdb holds only the in-frame ones, with some missing. The repertoire holds 150,000 or so clones, with about 70% as singletons. Whole-study results and caveats: An analysis was carried out at a later point. It showed that HLA-associated TCR beta chains were more clonally expanded than equally common non-associated chains. As a later analysis showed, a missense DCLRE1C variant was linked to trimming of TCR beta V- and J-genes.

The sample taken for sequencing was PBMCs. The sequence was collected from a man between 18 and 29 years old in good health and CMV-seronegative.

The CDR3 sequence is CASSLEGGLLNQPQHF. CDR3 DNA sequence: TGTGCCAGCAGCTTGGAGGGGGGGCTTCTAAATCAGCCCCAGCATTTT. The V gene is TRBV5-5, the J gene TRBJ1-5; tentatively, D is TRBD1 (6 bases). The V gene's germline CDR1 is SGHKS and CDR2 YYEKEE (reference sequence). CDR3 size: 16 residues. V shed 0 bases and J shed 4 bases, with 14 bases lying between them. Looking up the rest from reference TRBV5-5 and TRBJ1-5 gives the full variable domain: DAGVTQSPTHLIKTRGQQVTLRCSPISGHKSVSWYQQVLGQGPQFIFQYYEKEERGRGNFPDRFSARQFPNYSSELNVNALLLGDSALYLCASSLEGGLLNQPQHFGDGTRLSIL.